A selection of T cell receptor beta chains follows, all from one sample in a study of T-cell reconstitution after alpha-beta-depleted transplantation in children. TCRdb fed the PCR reads into MiXCR, producing one record per CDR3 protein. This table has some 390,000 distinct CDR3 sequences, around 21% appearing once. The source was PBMCs from the stem cell graft donor, collected from the stem cell graft. The receptors come from a human donor who donated a stem cell graft to a child with acute myeloid leukemia. Both conserved end residues are part of each CDR3. Fields, in order: clone size, J gene, D gene, V gene, CDR3 DNA, CDR3 protein. D genes are given only for firm matches. The size entry is marked missing in some rows and otherwise reads once, few, many or a size class.

size: many; J: TRBJ1-3; D: .; V: TRBV20-1; DNA: TGCAGTGCTACGAGTGGAAACACCATATATTTT; CDR3: CSATSGNTIYF
size: .; J: TRBJ2-7; D: .; V: TRBV27; DNA: TGTGCCAGCAGTCTCCGTGGGAGTCCGTACGAGCAGTACTTC; CDR3: CASSLRGSPYEQYF
size: .; J: TRBJ2-7; D: TRBD2; V: TRBV4-1; DNA: TGCGCCAGCAGCCAAGATCCAATCGGGACTAGCGGGAGGTACGAGCAGTACTTC; CDR3: CASSQDPIGTSGRYEQYF
size: .; J: TRBJ2-1; D: TRBD1; V: TRBV12-3/TRBV12-4; DNA: TGTGCCAGCAGTTTAGATAAACAGGGGCCCAGCAATGAGCAGTTCTTC; CDR3: CASSLDKQGPSNEQFF
size: .; J: TRBJ2-1; D: TRBD2; V: TRBV5-5; DNA: TGTGCCAGCAGCTTGGGCGGGAGTGGTTATTACAATGAGCAGTTCTTC; CDR3: CASSLGGSGYYNEQFF
size: .; J: TRBJ2-7; D: TRBD2; V: TRBV27; DNA: TGTGCCAGCAGTCTAACTAGCGGGGGAACCTACGAGCAGTACTTC; CDR3: CASSLTSGGTYEQYF
size: few; J: TRBJ1-6; D: .; V: TRBV20-1; DNA: TGCAGTGCTAGAGTCGGCGACGGTAGACTTAATTCACCCCTCCACTTT; CDR3: CSARVGDGRLNSPLHF
size: few; J: TRBJ2-1; D: TRBD1; V: TRBV5-1; DNA: TGCGCCAGCACCTCGGGACAGGGGCTCAATGAGCAGTTCTTC; CDR3: CASTSGQGLNEQFF
size: few; J: TRBJ1-1; D: .; V: TRBV20-1; DNA: TGCAGTGCTAGAGGGATGGCGGCTGAAGCTTTCTTT; CDR3: CSARGMAAEAFF
size: .; J: TRBJ2-1; D: .; V: TRBV12-3/TRBV12-4; DNA: TGTGCCAGCGGCCCTGGGGGAAAGGGCTCCTACAATGAGCAGTTCTTC; CDR3: CASGPGGKGSYNEQFF
size: .; J: TRBJ2-2; D: TRBD2; V: TRBV11-2; DNA: TGTGCCAGCAGCTTAGAACTAGCGGGAGGGCCACGGAACACCGGGGAGCTGTTTTTT; CDR3: CASSLELAGGPRNTGELFF
size: .; J: TRBJ2-1; D: .; V: TRBV15; DNA: TGTGCCACCAGCAACCTCGGCAATGAGCAGTTCTTC; CDR3: CATSNLGNEQFF
size: few; J: TRBJ2-7; D: TRBD1; V: TRBV20-1; DNA: TGCAGTGCTAGAGATCCATGGACAGGGACCTACGAGCAGTACTTC; CDR3: CSARDPWTGTYEQYF
size: .; J: TRBJ1-1; D: TRBD1; V: TRBV10-3; DNA: TGTGCCATCAATGGGACAGCAAACACTGAAGCTTTCTTT; CDR3: CAINGTANTEAFF
size: .; J: TRBJ2-1; D: TRBD1; V: TRBV5-1; DNA: TGCGCCAGCAGCTTGGGACAGGGAAGTGGGGAGCAGTTCTTC; CDR3: CASSLGQGSGEQFF
size: .; J: TRBJ2-3; D: TRBD1; V: TRBV28; DNA: TGTGCCAGCAGTTTACTTCAAGGGACAGAGAAGCAGTATTTT; CDR3: CASSLLQGTEKQYF
size: .; J: TRBJ2-2; D: TRBD1; V: TRBV9; DNA: TGTGCCAGCAGCGTACCCGGGACAGGGGGCGTCAACACCGGGGAGCTGTTTTTT; CDR3: CASSVPGTGGVNTGELFF
size: few; J: TRBJ2-2; D: .; V: TRBV11-2; DNA: TGTGCCAGCAGCTTAATCTTTGGCGGCCCGAACACCGGGGAGCTGTTTTTT; CDR3: CASSLIFGGPNTGELFF
size: .; J: TRBJ2-7; D: .; V: TRBV10-3; DNA: TGTGCCCTAGGGGTGGTTGTCCTCGGCGAGCAGTACTTC; CDR3: CALGVVVLGEQYF
size: .; J: TRBJ2-2; D: TRBD2; V: TRBV25-1; DNA: TGTGCCAGCAGTGATACCGTAAGCGGGAGGATGTACACCGGGGAGCTGTTTTTT; CDR3: CASSDTVSGRMYTGELFF
size: many; J: TRBJ2-3; D: TRBD2; V: TRBV7-6; DNA: TGTGCCAGCAGCATGGGACTAGCGGGAGTGGGTACGCAGTATTTT; CDR3: CASSMGLAGVGTQYF
size: many; J: TRBJ2-1; D: .; V: TRBV29-1; DNA: TGCAGCGTTGTGGCAGGGTGGGTGAGCAAGCAGTTCTTC; CDR3: CSVVAGWVSKQFF
size: many; J: TRBJ2-3; D: TRBD1; V: TRBV10-3; DNA: TGTGCCATCAGTCCAGACAGGGCCGCGGGCACAGATACGCAGTATTTT; CDR3: CAISPDRAAGTDTQYF
size: .; J: TRBJ2-2; D: .; V: TRBV27; DNA: TGTGCCGTGGGACTCCCTAACACCGGGGAGCTGTTTTTT; CDR3: CAVGLPNTGELFF
size: many; J: TRBJ2-5; D: TRBD2; V: TRBV20-1; DNA: TGCAGTGCTAGAGACCAATGGGGGACTAGCGGTTTAAAGACCCAGTACTTC; CDR3: CSARDQWGTSGLKTQYF
size: few; J: TRBJ2-1; D: .; V: TRBV27; DNA: TGTGCCAGCAGTTACACGGGAGCAGGGGATGAGCAGTTCTTC; CDR3: CASSYTGAGDEQFF
size: .; J: TRBJ2-4; D: TRBD1; V: TRBV4-3; DNA: TGCGCCAGCAGCCAAGAAAAAGGGGACAGGGTCCAAGAAAACATTCAGTACTTC; CDR3: CASSQEKGDRVQENIQYF
size: few; J: TRBJ2-7; D: .; V: TRBV11-2; DNA: TGTGCCAGCAGCTTAGGACTAGAGCGAAGGACTTACGAGCAGTACTTC; CDR3: CASSLGLERRTYEQYF
size: few; J: TRBJ2-1; D: TRBD2; V: TRBV4-2; DNA: TGTGCCAGCAGCCATAGCGGGAGGGCCCTCTACAATGAGCAGTTCTTC; CDR3: CASSHSGRALYNEQFF
size: few; J: TRBJ2-7; D: TRBD2; V: TRBV20-1; DNA: TGCAGTGCTAGCGGGAGGAGCTCCTACGAGCAGTACTTC; CDR3: CSASGRSSYEQYF
size: .; J: TRBJ2-3; D: .; V: TRBV30; DNA: TGTGCCTGGAGTGATTCCGGGAGGCAGTATTTT; CDR3: CAWSDSGRQYF
size: .; J: TRBJ2-1; D: .; V: TRBV20-1; DNA: TGCAGTGCTAGAGATTCGAGGGGTTCCTCCAATGAGCAGTTCTTC; CDR3: CSARDSRGSSNEQFF
size: few; J: TRBJ2-7; D: TRBD2; V: TRBV12-3/TRBV12-4; DNA: TGTGCCAGCACTGTTAGCGGGAGGGCTTACGAGCAGTACTTC; CDR3: CASTVSGRAYEQYF
size: few; J: TRBJ2-1; D: TRBD2; V: TRBV7-2; DNA: TGTGCCAGCAGCTTACTAGCGGGGAACTACAATGAGCAGTTCTTC; CDR3: CASSLLAGNYNEQFF
size: few; J: TRBJ2-7; D: .; V: TRBV28; DNA: TGTGCCAGCACCCGGCTAGCTGGGGTATACGAGCAGTACTTC; CDR3: CASTRLAGVYEQYF
size: many; J: TRBJ1-5; D: .; V: TRBV21-1; DNA: TGTGCCAGCAGCAAAGTGGAGGGGAATCAGCCCCAGCATTTT; CDR3: CASSKVEGNQPQHF
size: .; J: TRBJ2-1; D: .; V: TRBV6-1; DNA: TGTGCCAGCAGTACGAGGGAGGGGGCTTTGAATGAGCAGTTCTTC; CDR3: CASSTREGALNEQFF
size: many; J: TRBJ1-4; D: TRBD1; V: TRBV29-1; DNA: TGCAGCACAACCGGCAGGGGGAGTGAAAAACTGTTTTTT; CDR3: CSTTGRGSEKLFF
size: many; J: TRBJ2-1; D: TRBD2; V: TRBV5-1; DNA: TGCGCCAGCAGCTTGGCAACTAGCGGGAGTCCCAATGAGCAGTTCTTC; CDR3: CASSLATSGSPNEQFF
size: many; J: TRBJ2-1; D: .; V: TRBV20-1; DNA: TGCAGTGCTAGAGGGACCGATACGGGTGAGCAGTTCTTC; CDR3: CSARGTDTGEQFF
size: .; J: TRBJ1-2; D: TRBD1; V: TRBV5-1; DNA: TGCGCCAGCAGCCCGGACAGGGGGAACTATGGCTACACCTTC; CDR3: CASSPDRGNYGYTF
size: .; J: TRBJ2-2; D: .; V: TRBV12-3/TRBV12-4; DNA: TGTGCCAGCAGCCGTACCTCGTCCGGGGAGCTGTTTTTT; CDR3: CASSRTSSGELFF